These 4 T cell receptor beta chains share one sample of origin, sequenced in a study of naive and memory T cell subsets. General study findings and limits: Possibly reflecting memory cells re-expressing CD45RA, a few larger clonotypes occurred in naive repertoires, especially CD8.

Antigens of these TCRs are unknown. The beta constant-region primer was an equimolar mix of two oligonucleotides covering TRBC1 and TRBC2. Ligated cDNA was amplified by four rounds of PCR with nested alpha and beta constant-region primers and SP2. MiXCR, applied by TCRdb to the UMI-ligation and nested PCR reads, yields one record per CDR3 protein. The sample includes about 99,000 distinct CDR3 sequences, approximately 14% of them seen just once. Sequenced sample: naive CD8+ T cells from blood. These TCRs come from a human donor in good health.

This clonotype has more than one count but fewer than ten. This chain links TRBV6-6 with TRBJ2-1, with 8 bases lining up with TRBD2. The germline V gene encodes CDR1 MNHNY and CDR2 SVGAGI (reference sequence). Trimming removed 5 bases from V and 0 bases from J; junction bases left unmatched: 6. This CDR3 region has 16 residues. The CDR3 DNA is TGTGCCAGCAGTGGAATAGCGGGACTCTCCTACAATGAGCAGTTCTTC. Translating it yields CASSGIAGLSYNEQFF.

The chain is built from TRBV5-1 and TRBJ1-1; D is possibly TRBD1 (5 bases). The CDR3 is 15 amino acids. Trimming shortened V by 0 bases and J by 1 base, and 10 bases separated the two germline ends. Germline CDR1 is SGHRS and CDR2 is YFSETQ. CDR3 loop: CASSLEAQGNTEAFF. The CDR3, as DNA: TGCGCCAGCAGCTTGGAGGCCCAGGGGAACACTGAAGCTTTCTTT.

Turning to this clonotype: Given a much more abundant clone one base away, this may be a read error. The chain employs TRBV2 and TRBJ1-2; 7 bases are shared with TRBD1. Germline V CDR1 and CDR2: SNHLY, FYNNEI. This CDR3 has 14 amino acids. The CDR3 sequence: CASSASGQLYGCTF. CDR3 bases: TGTGCCAGCAGCGCCTCGGGACAGCTCTATGGCTGCACCTTC.

The chain is built from TRBV3-1 and TRBJ1-6; D not certain. Trimming left V 2 bases short and J 3 bases short, with 11 bases between. The CDR3 covers 16 residues. Germline values: CDR1 LGHDT, CDR2 YNNKEL (reference sequence). CDR3 in amino acids: CASSQRVTGYNSPLHF. The CDR3, as DNA: TGTGCCAGCAGCCAAAGGGTGACCGGCTATAATTCACCCCTCCACTTT.